This entry lists 10 T cell receptor beta chains sequenced from one sample in a study of cytomegalovirus exposure and HLA in healthy donors. PCR used 60 Vbeta primers and 13 Jbeta primers. TCRdb's copy holds only in-frame clones and misses some; the assay was immunoSEQ multiplex PCR. The data contain about 140,000 clones, around 80% of them seen just once; the ten biggest clones take up about 3.2%. Sequenced material: PBMCs. These receptors all come from a man in his late teens or twenties in good health and CMV-seropositive.

The rearrangement uses TRBV11-3 and TRBJ2-7; tentative D call: TRBD1 (6 bases). Germline-derived CDR1 and CDR2 are SGHNT and YENEEA. V was pared by 3 bases and J by 5 bases, with 11 bases between. CDR3 size: 13 residues. The DNA for the CDR3 is TGTGCCAGCAGCTTTGGACAGATCAACGAGCAGTACTTC. It yields the protein CASSFGQINEQYF.

The chain links TRBV6-1 to TRBJ2-7, with D hard to call. The V gene lost 6 bases and the J gene lost 3 bases, with 9 bases spanning the gap. The CDR3 consists of 12 residues. Germline V gene lookup returns CDR1 MNHNS and CDR2 SASEGT. CDR3: CASRIENYEQYF. DNA for the CDR3: TGTGCCAGCAGGATAGAAAACTACGAGCAGTACTTC.

In regard to this clone: Other DNA variants within this sample encode the same CDR3. The chain employs TRBV6-5 and TRBJ2-7, with D possibly matching TRBD2 (6 bases). V lost 5 bases to trimming and J lost 5 bases, with 13 bases between them. Per germline, CDR1 MNHEY and CDR2 SVGAGI. The CDR3 is 13 amino acids. The CDR3 spells CASSETGEDEQYF. CDR3 nucleotides: TGTGCCAGCAGTGAGACGGGGGAGGACGAGCAGTACTTC.

This clone was seen more than once but under ten times. CDR3 sequence reads: CASSPLTGAGYEQYF. CDR3 sequence (DNA): TGCGCCAGCAGCCCTTTGACAGGGGCGGGCTACGAGCAGTACTTC. The chain recombines TRBV5-1 with TRBJ2-7; 8 nucleotides match TRBD1. The CDR3 length is 15 residues. Germline V gene lookup returns CDR1 SGHRS and CDR2 YFSETQ. J lost 3 bases, V lost 4 bases, and 9 bases had no gene match. Full variable domain (outside the CDR3, taken from reference TRBV5-1 and TRBJ2-7): KAGVTQTPRYLIKTRGQQVTLSCSPISGHRSVSWYQQTPGQGLQFLFEYFSETQRNKGNFPGRFSGRQFSNSRSEMNVSTLELGDSALYLCASSPLTGAGYEQYFGPGTRLTVT.

V is TRBV2 and J is TRBJ2-1; 13 nucleotides match TRBD2. CDR1 SNHLY and CDR2 FYNNEI come from the germline V gene. The CDR3 length is 14 residues. V lost 3 bases to trimming and J lost 9 bases; unmatched junction nucleotides: 2. In DNA form, the CDR3 reads TGTGCCAGCAGTGAGGGACTAGCGGGAATTGAGCAGTTCTTC. This codes for CASSEGLAGIEQFF. The full variable domain, in which reference TRBV2 and TRBJ2-1 provide the parts outside the CDR3, is EPEVTQTPSHQVTQMGQEVILRCVPISNHLYFYWYRQILGQKVEFLVSFYNNEISEKSEIFDDQFSVERPDGSNFTLKIRSTKLEDSAMYFCASSEGLAGIEQFFGPGTRLTVL.

This clone came up once. The V and J genes are TRBV9 and TRBJ2-3, with TRBD2 identical over 7 bases. Per germline, CDR1 SGDLS and CDR2 YYNGEE. The CDR3 has 15 residues. V lost 3 bases and J lost 6; bases outside the gene matches: 10. The CDR3 sequence is CASSELANGLDTQYF. The DNA of the CDR3 is TGTGCCAGCAGCGAACTAGCGAACGGGCTGGATACGCAGTATTTT.

This chain uses TRBV2 with TRBJ1-2; D gene ambiguous. The V gene's germline CDR1 is SNHLY and CDR2 FYNNEI. The CDR3 loop spans 13 amino acids. The germline V and J ends were trimmed by 3 bases and 5 bases, with 10 bases remaining between them. DNA for the CDR3: TGTGCCAGCAGTGAGGGCAGATCTTATGGCTACACCTTC. Amino acid sequence: CASSEGRSYGYTF.

The chain uses TRBV27 and TRBJ2-5; the D gene is possibly TRBD2 (6 bases). CDR3 length equals 16 residues. Germline assignment: CDR1 MNHEY and CDR2 SMNVEV (reference sequence). The V gene lost 5 bases and the J gene lost 3 bases, with 19 bases spanning the gap. CDR3 nucleotides: TGTGCCAGCAGTCCCCTCCTTCGGGGGATAGAAGAGACCCAGTACTTC. As protein: CASSPLLRGIEETQYF.

The chain uses TRBV12-5 and TRBJ1-3; TRBD1 aligns across 9 bases. The CDR3 is 17 residues long. J lost 0 bases, V lost 1 base, and 4 bases had no gene match. CDR1 and CDR2 (germline): LGHNT, FRNRAP. For the CDR3, the DNA is TGTGCTAGTGGTTTGGGGGGGACAGGGTGCTCTGGAAACACCATATATTTT. It yields the protein CASGLGGTGCSGNTIYF.

This clone showed up just a few times. The chain uses TRBV6-1 and TRBJ1-1; D is possibly TRBD1 (6 bases). Germline-derived CDR1 and CDR2 are MNHNS and SASEGT. The CDR3 is made up of 15 amino acids. V was shortened by 4 bases and J by 6 bases, with 18 bases between the two germline ends. The chain's CDR3 is CASSVPMNRDPEAFF. CDR3 nucleotide sequence: TGTGCCAGCAGTGTCCCAATGAACAGGGATCCTGAAGCTTTCTTT.